This T cell receptor (beta chain) was recovered during a study of T-cell memory formation after mild COVID-19. Across the study: TCR clusters showed largely donor specificity.

Note on this clonotype: Its antigen is as yet unknown.

Study results and caveats: Clones contracting across day 15 to 85 had a balanced CD4/CD8 profile; later expanding clones leaned CD4+. The study found contracting CD4+ clones mainly in CM and EM and contracting CD8+ clones in EMRA.

Looked up from germline, CDR1 is LGHDT and CDR2 is YNNKEL (reference sequence). CDR3 length equals 11 residues. Trimming stripped 9 bases from V and 2 bases from J, with 6 bases between. The 5'RACE method, run with constant-segment primers, produced TCR alpha and TCR beta cDNA libraries (carrying sample barcodes and UMIs). TCRdb itself ran the 5' RACE reads through MiXCR, one entry per CDR3 protein. This table has roughly 310,000 distinct CDR3 sequences, approximately 15% appearing once. The sequencing sample was made of PBMCs or a T cell subset sorted from them (not recorded which). The chain recombines TRBV3-1 with TRBJ2-3, with no clear D. The clonotype comes from a man in his late teens or twenties who had mild COVID-19 (a few samples of this study predate the infection). Cell type and time point are not known. In DNA, the CDR3 is TGTGCCAGAAGAAACACAGATACGCAGTATTTT. It is translated as CARRNTDTQYF.